This paragraph reports one TCR beta chain. Its antigen is undetermined. The entry originates in a study of siplizumab effects on memory and regulatory T cells. Germline-derived CDR1 and CDR2 are MNHEY and SMNVEV (reference sequence). With 1 base removed from V and 6 bases from J, the gap between germline ends came to 16 bases. CDR3 length equals 16 residues. Sequencing was performed with immunoSEQ multiplex PCR; in TCRdb, only in-frame clones are kept and a portion is missing. The data contain about 120,000 clones, 80% to 95% of them seen just once; the ten biggest clones take up 1% to 1.5%. Study outcomes and limitations: Naive T cells were seen as more diverse than memory cells and as major alloresponse contributors. Alloreactive sequences whose origin lay in unstimulated CD4+ memory cells were significantly reduced by siplizumab.

The sample comprised CD4+ T cells sorted from blood. The chain has TRBV27 and TRBJ2-1; the D gene is possibly TRBD1 (8 bases). This sequence originates from a human donor in good health. The CDR3 DNA sequence: TGTGCCAGCAGTTTATTACAGGGGGGGCCCGGCAATGAGCAGTTCTTC. It yields the protein CASSLLQGGPGNEQFF.